The sequence of this T cell receptor beta chain was determined in a study of cytomegalovirus exposure and HLA in healthy donors (dated by TCRdb to about 2017). For context, the study as a whole: An earlier analysis of roughly 610 of the donors reported about 260 Gb of sequence data and 90 million to 120 million unique TCR beta sequences obtained from some 170 million T cells. An early release that covered about 640 HLA-typed donors contained approximately 300 gigabases of sequencing data and tens of millions of unique TCR sequences. Of the roughly 390 genotyped donors, roughly 80% were placed in the genetic ancestry cluster associated with self-reported Caucasian donors. The aim of the study was to test whether cataloging public T cell receptors could identify signatures of past pathogen exposure. The T cell repertoires of about 700 subjects were profiled by immunosequencing and related to cytomegalovirus serostatus. A separate validation cohort of some 130 different subjects was used in addition to the roughly 700-subject first cohort. To predict cytomegalovirus infection status, the study combined high-throughput TCR immunosequencing, statistical association of individual TCRs with disease status, and machine learning. A later analysis re-analyzed previously published TCR beta repertoires from 600 to 850 donors and added high-resolution HLA genotyping to study TCR occurrence patterns. Rather than drawing on any new phenotypic data, the later analysis identified candidate immune exposures from TCR beta sequences and the way those sequences occurred across donors. An earlier analysis of some 600 of the donors applied high-throughput TCR beta sequencing to assess whether each TCR beta V gene segment acted as functional or pseudogenic. Donor age, sex, ethnicity and CMV serostatus were compiled alongside the repertoire data. In a later genetic analysis, genome-wide SNP genotypes for about 55% of the roughly 700 donors were used, and that subset was treated as a discovery cohort. All discovery cohort repertoires had been generated using a single sequencing platform. Class I and class II HLA loci were covered by the typing at four-digit resolution. Typing coverage differed by locus: A, B, C, DRB1 and DQB1 were typed in roughly 629-630 donors, DQA1 in 522, DPA1 in over 600, and DPB1 in about 450. A handful of DR-DQ haplotypes were handled as single units for association and clustering because linkage in the cohort was strong. On average, around 240,000 unique TCR beta nucleotide sequences were sequenced per donor among 398 genotyped donors of the cohort, with 15% to 20% of those sequences being non-productive. Paper-wide results and their limitations: Assigning TCR associations to individual alleles was difficult when HLA alleles, especially DR and DQ, strongly co-occurred. According to a later analysis, parvovirus B19, influenza, CMV and Epstein-Barr virus appeared linked to several top co-occurrence clusters. In a later analysis, around 17,000 TCR beta sequences were associated with specific HLA alleles at a false discovery rate of 0.05. The classifier was reported to diagnose cytomegalovirus status with high specificity and sensitivity in both the original and validation cohorts. The sequencing pipeline was judged likely to have produced a cluster of highly shared sequence variants as a technical artifact. In a later genetic analysis, fewer N-insertions in productive TCRs were reported among donors in an Asian-associated ancestry cluster than the 666-donor mean. While some public TCRs were present in many individuals, most TCR sequences turned up only very rarely across donors. Because the 87-base-pair reads could not distinguish some IMGT-functional V segments, including TRBV6-2 and TRBV6-3, those segments were excluded. According to a later analysis, most CMV-associated TCR beta chains appeared to be HLA-restricted, and the HLA associations seemed to be driven largely by CMV exposure. In a later genetic analysis, a missense DCLRE1C variant was associated with V-gene and J-gene trimming of TCR beta chains, and the association was replicated in an independent cohort. Sequencing depth was assumed to be roughly uniform across donors in the presence/absence analyses, though that assumption may not hold. The study listed over 150 TCR beta chains as associated with cytomegalovirus. According to a later analysis, TCR association rates differed among HLA loci, with DRB1 alleles showing the most associated TCRs and HLA-C alleles showing the fewest. Linkage disequilibrium might explain the correlated functional status among segregating V segments, but an unknown experimental factor could not be ruled out. A few of the identified cytomegalovirus-associated TCR beta chains were confirmed in vitro to be specific for cytomegalovirus antigens. In a later analysis, HLA-associated TCR beta chains were found to be more clonally expanded and to have lower generation probabilities than equally common non-associated chains. This cohort had only TCR beta chains sequenced, and the lack of alpha or paired-chain data limited which features could be detected. A further reported finding was that TCR beta sequences accurately predicted the HLA-A and HLA-B alleles for most subjects in the first cohort. HLA typing was unavailable for some donors at each locus, so association tests used only the typed subset. The authors suggested that the approach could potentially be generalized to other disease states and immunological phenotypes. The earlier analysis of some 560 of the donors excluded fewer than 20 rarely observed V segments, including chromosome 9 orphons, because counts were too low. In an earlier analysis of around 600 of the donors, most TCR beta V segments were observed in productive rearrangements about 87% or about 30% of the time, broadly matching IMGT annotations. CMV serostatus was the only immune exposure information available for the cohort.

Preparation of the library involved the immunoSEQ multiplex PCR assay. A mixture of 60 forward primers for TCR Vbeta segments and 13 reverse primers for TCR Jbeta segments was used in the multiplex PCR. The CDR3 region of rearranged TCR beta genes was amplified from genomic DNA by a multiplex PCR assay. The amplified TCR beta libraries were sequenced on the Illumina HiSeq System as 87-base-pair reads. Per the source publication's procedure: Across the 600 to 700 repertoires, a later analysis counted about 81 million unique TCR beta chains, 9 million to 14 million of which were shared by at least two donors. To remove PCR and sequencing errors, raw reads were error-corrected and collapsed into unique sequences using a nearest-neighbor algorithm that merged closely related sequences. CDR3 sequences were aligned to IMGT reference sequences to assign V, D and J gene segments. Each retained sequence needed at least a six-nucleotide match to both a V gene segment and a J gene segment. Rearrangements were called productive when the CDR3 lacked stop codons and stayed in frame with V and J; all others were non-productive. Following IMGT convention, CDR3 was defined as the stretch from the second conserved V-encoded cysteine up to the conserved J-encoded phenylalanine. The earlier analysis of roughly 590 of the donors excluded any sequence lacking an unambiguous match to a single V gene segment. In an earlier analysis of 500 to 750 of the donors, V segments were called functional above 56.7% productive rearrangements and were called segregating when the between-donor standard deviation exceeded 5%. A statistical classification framework was built to diagnose cytomegalovirus status from the catalog of TCR beta chain sequences. In a later analysis, TCR nucleotide sequences were compared against IMGT/GENE-DB human TR gene sequences so that V and J genes could be assigned. The TCRdist pipeline was used in a later analysis to assign CDR3 sequences and most-parsimonious VDJ recombination scenarios. In a later analysis, each TCR beta chain was defined by its CDR3 amino acid sequence together with its V-gene family, and reads lacking a unique V-gene family were excluded. As a way to deal with suspected cross-contamination and a sequencing artifact, a later analysis dropped roughly 620 nucleotide sequences that were highly shared and had low generation probability. A later analysis calculated a clonal expansion index for each public chain from normalized within-repertoire ranks of inferred template counts. In a later analysis, generation probabilities were computed with a VDJ recombination model fitted to out-of-frame rearrangements, and the resulting probabilities were checked against IGoR. Hypergeometric tests were used in a later analysis to score TCR-TCR, TCR-HLA and TCR-CMV co-occurrence, with a repertoire-size bias correction applied to the TCR pairs. False discovery rates were estimated in a later analysis by permuting HLA or CMV assignments 20 times. In a later analysis, co-occurring TCRs were grouped using DBSCAN, and TCRdist sequence similarity was added for clustering within HLA-allele-positive subsets. Repertoires with fewer than 30,000 or more than 120,000 public chains were left out of co-occurrence clustering, as were about five repertoires with anomalous nucleotide sharing. Imported from immuneACCESS, the table was reduced by TCRdb to in-frame sequences with V and J called. These copies leave out some clones; in studies compared against another copy, an unresolved V gene accounts for under half, and the cause of the remainder is not known. The V and J calls and the clone size are those of that table, but D and trimming were determined from the DNA. Counted in this sample were roughly 170,000 clones; around 80% of them appeared once. The ten largest account for less than 9% of the sample.

The cohort was made up of about 610 healthy bone marrow donors. At the time of sampling, every cohort member was nominally healthy, though immune exposures that went unrecorded were likely present. The donor tested CMV seropositive and was one of the 289 seropositive cohort members. Each donor provided a peripheral blood sample, and peripheral blood mononuclear cells were used for TCR beta sequencing. The Qiagen DNeasy Blood Extraction Kit was used to extract genomic DNA from the blood cell samples. Remarks on this clone: Its antigen has not been determined. Nothing much larger sits one base from this clone, and base qualities are not available.

The CDR3 has 15 amino acids, counting the end cysteine and phenylalanine. The CDR3 DNA has 45 bases and is translated from base 1. The V and J genes are TRBV21-1 and TRBJ1-6; the table calls TRBD1, which could not be checked here. TRBV21-1 is given as a pseudogene. The receptor was isolated from a man aged 25-45 years in good health and CMV-seropositive. Sequencing was carried out using PBMCs. The DNA sequence is as follows: TGTGCCAGCAGCAAAGGGGGGACAGGGAATTCACCCCTCCACTTT. It translates to CASSKGGTGNSPLHF.